This is a list of T cell receptor beta chains from one sample in a study of blood T cells in healthy people across ages. TCRdb itself ran the 5' RACE reads through MiXCR, one entry per CDR3 protein. This table has 1.5 million to 2 million distinct CDR3 sequences, roughly 52% appearing once. Sequenced material: blood. The source is a middle-aged woman in good health. Both conserved end residues are part of each CDR3.

j_gene	v_gene	CDR3aa
TRBJ2-7	TRBV6-2/TRBV6-3	CASSYNLGTGGWNEQYF
TRBJ2-5	TRBV24-1	CATSEGGLETQYF
TRBJ1-2	TRBV20-1	CSARQGGNYGYTF
TRBJ2-1	TRBV12-3/TRBV12-4	CASSSPAGQYNEQFF
TRBJ1-4	TRBV28	CASSRGQTKEKLFF
TRBJ1-4	TRBV28	CASSSRDRVEEKLFF
TRBJ2-5	TRBV18	CASSPPYSRGETQYF
TRBJ2-3	TRBV5-1	CASSRQPSGSTDTQYF
TRBJ2-3	TRBV7-3	CASSLRQKNTDTQYF
TRBJ2-1	TRBV24-1	CATSARDGRYNEQFF
TRBJ2-3	TRBV6-2/TRBV6-3	CASSFTSGSSTDTQYF
TRBJ1-1	TRBV28	CASRAHRGQGTEAFF
TRBJ2-1	TRBV14	CASSQAGLAHNEQFF
TRBJ1-2	TRBV13	CASSSSQMGQHYGYTF
TRBJ1-1	TRBV18	CASSPRESEAFF
TRBJ1-1	TRBV4-1	CASSQVMSGKVSEAFF
TRBJ2-7	TRBV10-3	CAISVPAGGVPRSYNEQYF
TRBJ2-6	TRBV9	CASSQDVRYSGANVLTF
TRBJ2-1	TRBV25-1	CASSESIAGGQNEQFF
TRBJ1-2	TRBV28	CASSLSSTGTYGYTF
TRBJ2-1	TRBV29-1	CSVSPGTEYNEQFF
TRBJ2-1	TRBV9	CASSIKPGGPGNEQFF
TRBJ2-3	TRBV7-3	CASSNGGGADTQYF
TRBJ2-6	TRBV20-1	CSARDFGTGGSGANVLTF
TRBJ2-7	TRBV20-1	CSASWPKNSYEQYF
TRBJ2-1	TRBV5-1	CASSTSSGGANEQFF
TRBJ1-1	TRBV4-3	CASSQDHGGNTEAFF
TRBJ2-3	TRBV20-1	CSAMTSGVTDTQYF
TRBJ1-6	TRBV28	CASLPNSPLHF
TRBJ1-5	TRBV20-1	CSASGTAYQPQHF
TRBJ1-6	TRBV4-2	CASSQERGNNSPLHF
TRBJ2-1	TRBV6-1	CASSGSAGGSVNEQFF
TRBJ2-6	TRBV6-1	CASSERKGTGGANVLTF
TRBJ2-7	TRBV29-1	CSVIRDRASYEQYF
TRBJ2-3	TRBV12-3/TRBV12-4	CASSFPSGGGTDTQYF
TRBJ2-5	TRBV20-1	CSAHLAGGTQMETQYF
TRBJ1-2	TRBV4-3	CASRRGDYGYTF
TRBJ2-6	TRBV29-1	CSVARDTDSGANVLTF
NA	TRBV27	CASFSPSGGSYEQYF
TRBJ2-1	TRBV7-2	CASSRRDRDEQFF
TRBJ2-1	TRBV6-1	CAVGLLGSNEQFF
TRBJ2-3	TRBV7-2	CASSLTGLAGGTPTDTQYF
NA	TRBV6-1	CASSEDPGFPYEQYF